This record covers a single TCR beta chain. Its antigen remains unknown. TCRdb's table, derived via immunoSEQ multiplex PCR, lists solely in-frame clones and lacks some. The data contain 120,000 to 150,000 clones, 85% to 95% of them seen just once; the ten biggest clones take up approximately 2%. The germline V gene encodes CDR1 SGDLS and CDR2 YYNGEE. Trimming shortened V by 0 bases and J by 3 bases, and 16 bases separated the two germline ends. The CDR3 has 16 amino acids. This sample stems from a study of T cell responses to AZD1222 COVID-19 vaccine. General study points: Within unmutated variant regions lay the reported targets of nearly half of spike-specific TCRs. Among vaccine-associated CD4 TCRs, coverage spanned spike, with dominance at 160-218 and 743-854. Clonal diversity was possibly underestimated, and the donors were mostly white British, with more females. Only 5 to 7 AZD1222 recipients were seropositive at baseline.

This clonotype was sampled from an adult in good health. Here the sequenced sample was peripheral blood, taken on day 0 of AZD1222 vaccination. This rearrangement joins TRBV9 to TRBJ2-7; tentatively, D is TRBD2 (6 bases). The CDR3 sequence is CASSVGSSLAIYEQYF. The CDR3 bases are TGTGCCAGCAGCGTAGGCTCAAGTCTAGCGATCTACGAGCAGTACTTC. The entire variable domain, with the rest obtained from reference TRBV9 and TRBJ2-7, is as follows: DSGVTQTPKHLITATGQRVTLRCSPRSGDLSVYWYQQSLDQGLQFLIQYYNGEERAKGNILERFSAQQFPDLHSELNLSSLELGDSALYFCASSVGSSLAIYEQYFGPGTRLTVT.